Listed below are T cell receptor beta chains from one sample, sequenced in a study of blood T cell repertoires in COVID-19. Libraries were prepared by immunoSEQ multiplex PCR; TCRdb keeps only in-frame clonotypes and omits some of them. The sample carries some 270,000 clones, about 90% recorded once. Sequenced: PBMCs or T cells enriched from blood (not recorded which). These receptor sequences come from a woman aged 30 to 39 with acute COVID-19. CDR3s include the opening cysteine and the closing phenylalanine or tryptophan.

CASSANPGQGNTGELFF	TRBV10-1	TRBJ2-2
CASSLKGGGTEAFF	TRBV27	TRBJ1-1
CASSSGTTASFGYTF	TRBV5-1	TRBJ1-2
CASSPGTSRSYEQYF	TRBV6-2/TRBV6-3	TRBJ2-7
CASSEEGGLNEQYF	TRBV2	TRBJ2-7
CATSGPTGMGTEAFF	TRBV24-1	TRBJ1-1
CASSYPGLAGEQYF	TRBV6-5	TRBJ2-7
CATRVDGKNIQYF	TRBV6-5	TRBJ2-4
CAASASREPTDTQYF	TRBV4-2	TRBJ2-3
CASSRQISSYNEQFF	TRBV19	TRBJ2-1
CASSQDASRHYEQYF	TRBV4-3	TRBJ2-7
CASSRNQGAFTEAFF	TRBV27	TRBJ1-1
CASSQPLRRREGNEQFF	TRBV3-1/TRBV3-2	TRBJ2-1
CATSASGETQYF	TRBV24-1	TRBJ2-5
CASNYDRGLGETQYF	TRBV28	TRBJ2-5
CASKGEQGYQPQHF	TRBV19	TRBJ1-5
CATSEAQGPRDEKLFF	TRBV24-1	TRBJ1-4
CAISDLEAGMNTEAFF	TRBV10-3	TRBJ1-1
CASKIGSKNTGELFF	TRBV28	TRBJ2-2
CASSIVGGLGVYEQYF	TRBV19	TRBJ2-7
CASSWSGAGNTDTQYF	TRBV5-5	TRBJ2-3
CASSPLWGQNYNEQFF	TRBV18	TRBJ2-1
CASSTRPEPQHF	TRBV6-6	TRBJ1-5
CASSPSGDSSNQPQHF	TRBV7-9	TRBJ1-5
CASSPPTGLEEQFF	TRBV18	TRBJ2-1
CASSQKWDSSYEQYF	TRBV4-2	TRBJ2-7
CASSWTGGNQPQHF	TRBV27	TRBJ1-5
CASSLAGRTEAFF	TRBV11-3	TRBJ1-1
CASRIQGGDNEQFF	TRBV28	TRBJ2-1
CASSPYTDTQYF	TRBV12-3/TRBV12-4	TRBJ2-3
CASSETSGSTYEQYF	TRBV14	TRBJ2-7
CASSLLATITNEQFF	TRBV28	TRBJ2-1
CASSQEGLAGNTGELFF	TRBV9	TRBJ2-2
CASSTRAGVTDTQYF	TRBV6-2/TRBV6-3	TRBJ2-3
CASSEFAGQGYEQYF	TRBV6-1	TRBJ2-7
CSVSSSGGLLQEQYF	TRBV29-1	TRBJ2-7
CASSQTSGKNEQFF	TRBV6-5	TRBJ2-1
CASSLAGDRGQPQHF	TRBV5-1	TRBJ1-5
CASMGDYEQYF	TRBV19	TRBJ2-7
CASSQVVLAGDNEQFF	TRBV4-2	TRBJ2-1
CASQSPSGIYEQYF	TRBV7-9	TRBJ2-7
CASLGGGYYEQYF	TRBV25-1	TRBJ2-7
CASSSQGVGTEAFF	TRBV27	TRBJ1-1
CATSDRRTLSNQPQHF	TRBV24-1	TRBJ1-5
CASSNESRGRFRNQPQHF	TRBV18	TRBJ1-5
CAISEGQANTEAFF	TRBV10-3	TRBJ1-1
CATSDFPSGTYNEQFF	TRBV24-1	TRBJ2-1
CASSPGPVTVRLQGTEAFF	TRBV18	TRBJ1-1
CASSEMTGGNQPQHF	TRBV6-1	TRBJ1-5